This note documents a single T cell receptor (beta chain) sequence. The CDR3 has 15 residues. The germline CDR1 and CDR2 sequences are LGHNT and FRNRAP. V dropped 6 bases and J dropped 2 bases, with 14 bases sitting between them. This specimen comes from a study of OX40 agonist ivuxolimab in advanced cancers. Study-level information: Ivuxolimab is a fully human IgG2 antibody that activates OX40 (CD134). Averaging about 60 years in age, with a range of roughly 23 to 85, the cohort was 80% to 90% male.

TCRdb's copy holds only in-frame clones and misses some; the assay was immunoSEQ multiplex PCR. The data show more than 80,000 clones, with roughly nine tenths seen just once and roughly 8.9% held by the top ten. This chain connects TRBV12-5 to TRBJ1-5; weak D call: TRBD1 (5 bases). The sequencing here drew on CD4+ or CD8+ T cells sorted from blood, taken in a trial of the OX40 agonist ivuxolimab. The receptor comes from an adult with an advanced solid tumor such as melanoma, head and neck, liver or kidney cancer. CDR3 nucleotide sequence: TGTGCTAGTGGCCCAAACAGGAGTGGCAATCAGCCCCAGCATTTT. Translating gives CASGPNRSGNQPQHF.